This section outlines one TCR beta chain sequence together with its context. Compared with germline, one end of the junction differs, possibly owing to a read error. The data originate from a study of blood T cell repertoires in COVID-19. Study in general: Sites in the United States, Italy and Spain provided acute and convalescent COVID-19 samples. T cells, B-cell-depleted T cells, or PBMCs provided the cDNA or gDNA that served as material.

Methods used by the authors: How many nucleated cells were present was estimated from reference gene primer amplification. Produced via immunoSEQ multiplex PCR; TCRdb's table is partial and in-frame only. That table is the source of V, J and clone size, and D and trimming were worked out from the DNA. The sample consists of about 130,000 clones, 86% of them appearing once. Germline loops: CDR1 SSHAT, CDR2 FNYEAQ (reference sequence). The CDR3 loop spans 15 amino acids. During active infection, Seattle patients enrolled and were then monitored through disease. This receptor was obtained from a woman in her seventies with COVID-19, enrolled during active disease. The material sequenced was peripheral blood. The chain uses TRBV7-7 and TRBJ2-3, with 13 bases lining up with TRBD2. DNA of the CDR3: TGTGCTAGCAGACGACTAGCGGGGGGCTCAGATACGCAGTATTTT. Protein product: CASRRLAGGSDTQYF.